This T cell receptor (beta chain) was sequenced during a study of blood T cell repertoires in COVID-19. Across the study: Some COVID-19 samples were acute and others convalescent; all came from the United States, Italy and Spain.

As originally analysed: By means of reference gene primer amplification, nucleated cell counts were estimated. The protocol was immunoSEQ multiplex PCR, while the TCRdb copy is restricted to in-frame clones and leaves out a portion. V and J calls and clone size are as listed in that table; D and trimming were resolved from the DNA. The table includes some 120,000 clones, approximately 88% detected once. Germline V lookup: CDR1 SGHRS, CDR2 YFSETQ. Trimming took 2 bases from V and 3 from J; bases not matched to a gene: 10. CDR3 length: 17 amino acids. This clonotype was sampled from a man aged 45 to 65 with acute or convalescent COVID-19. The V gene is TRBV5-1, the J gene TRBJ2-7; 11 bases are a match to TRBD2. Material: peripheral blood. DNA for the CDR3: TGCGCCAGCAGCTTAGGGACTAGCGGTTTTCGCCGCTACGAGCAGTACTTC. This encodes CASSLGTSGFRRYEQYF.